Below are 4 T cell receptor beta chains sequenced from a single sample in a study of post-analysis software for immune sequencing data. Built from TCR beta cDNA, the libraries had unique molecular identifiers in them. TCRdb called the PCR reads again in MiXCR, with one record for every CDR3 protein. Of around 710,000 distinct CDR3 sequences detected, around 46% appear once; the ten largest clones hold approximately 5%. Overall study results and limits: Included in a set of roughly five TRBV segments more frequent in patients than controls were TRBV5-6, TRBV5-1 and TRBV20-1.

For these receptors, no antigen is known. Sequenced material: blood. These receptors came from a girl between 10 and 17 years old with multiple sclerosis.

The V gene is TRBV2, the J gene TRBJ2-1; D uncertain. The CDR3 consists of 10 residues. CDR1 is SNHLY and CDR2 is FYNNEI in the germline V gene. Trimming cost V 6 bases and J 10 bases, with 7 bases left between them. The CDR3 is CASRGWEQFF. DNA for the CDR3: TGTGCCAGCAGGGGCTGGGAGCAGTTCTTC.

This clonotype was observed a handful of times. This chain connects TRBV6-2 or TRBV6-3 to TRBJ2-7, with 9 bases identical to TRBD2. V gave up 0 bases and J gave up 3 bases; unmatched junction bases: 6. Germline values: CDR1 MNHEY, CDR2 SVGEGT. This CDR3 has 16 amino acids. In DNA form, the CDR3 reads TGTGCCAGCAGTTACTCGGAGGCTAGCGGGGTCTACGAGCAGTACTTC. This encodes CASSYSEASGVYEQYF.

The chain couples TRBV5-1 to TRBJ2-2, with D unresolved. The germline CDR1 and CDR2 sequences are SGHRS and YFSETQ. V shed 0 bases and J shed 0 bases, with 9 bases lying between them. CDR3 size: 16 residues. The CDR3 spells CASSLGLRSNTGELFF. CDR3 nucleotide sequence: TGCGCCAGCAGCTTGGGGTTGCGGTCGAACACCGGGGAGCTGTTTTTT. The full variable domain, its missing parts supplied by reference TRBV5-1 and TRBJ2-2, is KAGVTQTPRYLIKTRGQQVTLSCSPISGHRSVSWYQQTPGQGLQFLFEYFSETQRNKGNFPGRFSGRQFSNSRSEMNVSTLELGDSALYLCASSLGLRSNTGELFFGEGSRLTVL.

In this sample, this clonotype turned up many times. V usage is TRBV20-1 and J usage is TRBJ2-3; 7 bases map to TRBD2. Per germline, CDR1 DFQATT and CDR2 SNEGSKA (reference sequence). The CDR3 length is 15 residues. V shed 5 bases and J 0 bases; nucleotides not matched to a gene: 8. The CDR3 sequence is CSAPTSAISTDTQYF. In DNA form, the CDR3 reads TGCAGTGCTCCTACTAGCGCGATTAGCACAGATACGCAGTATTTT.